This T cell receptor (beta chain) was sequenced in a study of T cells after yellow fever vaccination. This clonotype has a handful of counts. Its antigen remains unknown. TCRdb ran MiXCR on the 5' RACE reads and lists one entry per CDR3 protein. The repertoire consists of a few hundred thousand distinct CDR3 sequences, with roughly a sixth occurring once and the leading ten covering over 15%. Study results and caveats: Researchers report a weaker secondary response that nonetheless peaked faster, day 5 versus 15. Only a small proportion of the clonotypes turned up in both the CD4 and the CD8 compartments, likely arising from convergent recombination. Post-booster reappearance was seen for most primary-vaccination clones (just over 95% CD4, 88% CD8).

From germline, CDR1 is SGHTA and CDR2 FQGNSA. The CDR3 totals 17 residues. V lost 1 base and J lost 0, with 13 bases in between. This clonotype was obtained from a young man who received the YFV17D yellow fever vaccine. The chain uses TRBV7-2 and TRBJ2-1, with D uncertain. Sequenced here: PBMCs, sampled before the yellow fever booster vaccination. CDR3 sequence: CASSLGVGLLSYNEQFF. CDR3 coding DNA: TGTGCCAGCAGCTTAGGGGTGGGCCTACTCTCCTACAATGAGCAGTTCTTC.